This TCR beta chain is drawn from a study of Ad26.COV2.S vaccination and SARS-CoV-2 variants. The CDR3 length is 14 residues. CDR1 SGHTA and CDR2 FQGNSA come from the germline V gene. Trimming took 5 bases from V and 0 from J, leaving 10 bases between them. The treatment is: roughly 19 received Ad26.COV2.S at low or high dose, single or two shots; several received placebo; per-sample allocation not given. Vaccine and placebo recipients were sampled on day 63 after the first injection. Profiling relied on immunoSEQ multiplex PCR, and the TCRdb table lists in-frame clones only, not all of them. The sample lists about 440,000 clones, around 91% occurring once.

The rearrangement uses TRBV7-2 and TRBJ1-1, with unresolved D. The sequence was obtained from a person aged 18-65 years who received the Ad26.COV2.S COVID-19 vaccine or a placebo. This sample comprised peripheral blood, obtained in a trial of Ad26.COV2.S vaccine versus placebo. CDR3: CASSEGEVNTEAFF. The CDR3 region has the DNA TGTGCCAGCAGCGAGGGAGAGGTGAACACTGAAGCTTTCTTT.